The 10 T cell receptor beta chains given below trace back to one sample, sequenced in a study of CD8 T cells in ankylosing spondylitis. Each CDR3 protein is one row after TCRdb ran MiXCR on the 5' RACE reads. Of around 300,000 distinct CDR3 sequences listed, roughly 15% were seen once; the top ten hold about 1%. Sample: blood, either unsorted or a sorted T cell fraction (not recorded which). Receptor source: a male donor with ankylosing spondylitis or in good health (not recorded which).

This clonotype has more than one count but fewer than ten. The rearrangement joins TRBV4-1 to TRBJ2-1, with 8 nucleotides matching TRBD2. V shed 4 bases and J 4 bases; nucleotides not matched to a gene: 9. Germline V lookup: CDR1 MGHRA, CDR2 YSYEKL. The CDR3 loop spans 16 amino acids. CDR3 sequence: CASSPGASGPYNEQFF. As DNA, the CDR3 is TGCGCCAGCAGCCCTGGGGCTAGCGGGCCTTACAATGAGCAGTTCTTC.

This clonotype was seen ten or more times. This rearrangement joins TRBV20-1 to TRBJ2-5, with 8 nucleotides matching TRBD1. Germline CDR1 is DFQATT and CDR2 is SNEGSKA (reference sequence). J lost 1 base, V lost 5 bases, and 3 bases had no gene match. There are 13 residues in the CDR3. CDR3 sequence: CSALTGAQETQYF. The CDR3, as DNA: TGCAGTGCTTTGACAGGGGCCCAAGAGACCCAGTACTTC.

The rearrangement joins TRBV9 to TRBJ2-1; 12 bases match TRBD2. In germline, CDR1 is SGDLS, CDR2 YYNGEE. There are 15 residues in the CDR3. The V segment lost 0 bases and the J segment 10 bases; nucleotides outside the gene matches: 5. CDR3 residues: CASSVGLAGEREQFF. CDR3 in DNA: TGTGCCAGCAGCGTAGGACTAGCGGGGGAAAGGGAGCAGTTCTTC.

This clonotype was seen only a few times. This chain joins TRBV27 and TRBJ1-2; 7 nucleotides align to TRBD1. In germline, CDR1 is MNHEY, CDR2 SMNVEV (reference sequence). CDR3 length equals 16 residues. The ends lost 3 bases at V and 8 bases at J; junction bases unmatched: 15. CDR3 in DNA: TGTGCCAGCAGTTTGGGACGCCCGACAGGGAGGAGCGGCTACACCTTC. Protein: CASSLGRPTGRSGYTF.

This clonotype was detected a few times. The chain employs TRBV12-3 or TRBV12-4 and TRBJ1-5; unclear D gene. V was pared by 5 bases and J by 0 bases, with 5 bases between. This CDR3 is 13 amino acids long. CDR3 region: CASSTYSNQPQHF. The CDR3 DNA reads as TGTGCCAGCAGTACCTATAGCAATCAGCCCCAGCATTTT.

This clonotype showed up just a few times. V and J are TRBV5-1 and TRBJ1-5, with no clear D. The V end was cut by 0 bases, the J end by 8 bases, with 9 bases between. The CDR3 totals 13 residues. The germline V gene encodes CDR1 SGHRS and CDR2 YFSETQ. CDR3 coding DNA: TGCGCCAGCAGCTTGGTACCGACGGAGCCCCAGCATTTT. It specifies CASSLVPTEPQHF.

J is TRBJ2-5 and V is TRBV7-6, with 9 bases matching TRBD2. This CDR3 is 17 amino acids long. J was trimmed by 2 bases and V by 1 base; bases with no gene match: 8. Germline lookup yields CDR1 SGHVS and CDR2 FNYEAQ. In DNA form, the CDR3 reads TGTGCCAGCAGCTTAGGCAGGTCGACTAGCGGACAAGAGACCCAGTACTTC. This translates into CASSLGRSTSGQETQYF.

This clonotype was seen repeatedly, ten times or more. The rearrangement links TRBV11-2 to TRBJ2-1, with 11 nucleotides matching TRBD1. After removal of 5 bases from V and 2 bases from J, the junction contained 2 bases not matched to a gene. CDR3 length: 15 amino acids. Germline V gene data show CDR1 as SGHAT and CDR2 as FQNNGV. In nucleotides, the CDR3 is TGTGCCAGCAGCCAGGGACAGGGGGCCTACAATGAGCAGTTCTTC. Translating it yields CASSQGQGAYNEQFF.

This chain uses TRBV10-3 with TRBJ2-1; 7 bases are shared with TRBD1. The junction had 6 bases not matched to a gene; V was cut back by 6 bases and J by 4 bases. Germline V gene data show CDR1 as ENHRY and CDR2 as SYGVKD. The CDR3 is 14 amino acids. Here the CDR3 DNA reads TGTGCCATCAGGGACCGGGACAGTTACAATGAGCAGTTCTTC. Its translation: CAIRDRDSYNEQFF.

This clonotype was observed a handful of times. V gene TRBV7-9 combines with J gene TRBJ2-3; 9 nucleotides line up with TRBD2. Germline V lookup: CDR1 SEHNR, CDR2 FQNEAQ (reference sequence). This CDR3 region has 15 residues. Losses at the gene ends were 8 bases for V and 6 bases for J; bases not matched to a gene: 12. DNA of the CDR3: TGTGCCAGCGGATCCGGGACTAGCTCGTCGGATACGCAGTATTTT. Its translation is CASGSGTSSSDTQYF.